Below, one T cell receptor beta chain is given with its context. V lost 5 bases and J lost 5, with 11 bases in between. The CDR3 sequence is 13 residues long. Germline assignment: CDR1 MRHNA and CDR2 SNTAGT. This specimen comes from a study of human T cells and chemical hapten exposure. Time point given: pre-sensitization, week 0. Treatment indicated: therapeutic diphenylcyclopropenone sensitization with weekly scalp DPC. The study used a library that attached unique molecular identifiers to individual cDNA molecules. TCRdb ran MiXCR on the RACE reads and lists one entry per CDR3 protein. The sample yields 270,000 or so distinct CDR3 sequences, around 7% seen once.

This receptor was identified in a man aged 18 to 29 with alopecia areata. Some clones in this sample may be carry-over from other donors' samples. The specimen was whole blood, collected in connection with sensitization to the hapten diphenylcyclopropenone (DPC). The chain combines TRBV6-4 with TRBJ2-3; D unresolved. The CDR3 spells CASSQDWIDTQYF. CDR3 DNA: TGTGCCAGCAGTCAAGACTGGATAGATACGCAGTATTTT.